These 21 T cell receptor beta chains originate from one sample sequenced in a study of blood T cell repertoires in COVID-19. Here immunoSEQ multiplex PCR was the method, and the copy in TCRdb shows in-frame clones only, minus some. This repertoire shows about 270,000 clones, roughly 86% found once; its top ten account for about 10%. The sequencing input was peripheral blood. The receptors were gathered from a man aged 40-50 years with active or convalescent COVID-19.

This chain links TRBV18 with TRBJ2-6, with 9 bases fitting TRBD1. Germline lookup yields CDR1 KGHSH and CDR2 LQKENI. The CDR3 is 16 residues long. The V and J ends lost 3 bases and 4 bases, in that order; junction bases with no gene match: 4. CDR3 protein: CASSPGTGLGANVLTF. The CDR3 nucleotides read TGTGCCAGCTCACCCGGGACAGGGTTGGGGGCCAACGTCCTGACTTTC.

V gene TRBV30 combines with J gene TRBJ2-1, with D unclear. The V end lost 2 bases, the J end lost 8 bases, and 10 bases lay between the germline ends. CDR3 length equals 12 residues. Germline lookup yields CDR1 GTSNPN and CDR2 SVGIG (reference sequence). CDR3 nucleotide sequence: TGTGCCTGGAGTTCCGGGTCCGATGAGCAGTTCTTC. It encodes CAWSSGSDEQFF.

The chain links TRBV6-5 to TRBJ2-7; D unclear. Germline values: CDR1 MNHEY, CDR2 SVGAGI. Trimming cost V 6 bases and J 2 bases, with 17 bases left between them. The CDR3 runs to 15 residues. The CDR3 bases are TGTGCCAGCAGAACCGCGGCCTTAAATACCTACGAGCAGTACTTC. Its protein product is CASRTAALNTYEQYF.

The V gene is TRBV5-1, the J gene TRBJ2-3; 9 nucleotides match TRBD2. The J segment lost 4 bases and the V segment lost 5 bases, leaving 8 bases of the junction unmatched. Germline assignment: CDR1 SGHRS and CDR2 YFSETQ. The CDR3 has 15 amino acids. Here the CDR3 reads CASSMVAGAPDTQYF. DNA of the CDR3: TGCGCCAGCAGTATGGTAGCGGGAGCCCCAGATACGCAGTATTTT.

The J gene is TRBJ2-1, the V gene TRBV27; 8 bases line up with TRBD2. The ends lost 6 bases at V and 10 bases at J; junction bases unmatched: 8. There are 13 residues in the CDR3. Germline V CDR1 and CDR2: MNHEY, SMNVEV (reference sequence). The CDR3 spells CASSQEAGGEQFF. DNA for the CDR3: TGTGCCAGCAGCCAAGAGGCGGGAGGCGAGCAGTTCTTC.

The gene calls are TRBV5-1 and TRBJ2-7, with 8 bases aligning to TRBD2. Germline lookup yields CDR1 SGHRS and CDR2 YFSETQ. J was trimmed by 6 bases and V by 0 bases; bases with no gene match: 8. This CDR3 region has 15 residues. CDR3 residues: CASSLGTSGPSEQYF. CDR3 sequence (DNA): TGCGCCAGCAGCTTGGGAACTAGCGGTCCCTCCGAGCAGTACTTC.

This clone was seen a few times. The chain carries TRBV27 and TRBJ1-2; perhaps TRBD1 as D (5 bases). The CDR3 has 15 residues. Germline loops: CDR1 MNHEY, CDR2 SMNVEV (reference sequence). Trimming shortened V by 2 bases and J by 7 bases, and 17 bases separated the two germline ends. CDR3 nucleotides: TGTGCCAGCAGTTTAAATTGGGAGGGGTCCAGTGGCTACACCTTC. Translating it yields CASSLNWEGSSGYTF.

The chain links TRBV4-1 to TRBJ2-2, with D perhaps matching TRBD1 (5 bases). With 0 bases removed from V and 1 base from J, the gap between germline ends came to 9 bases. Germline values: CDR1 MGHRA, CDR2 YSYEKL. The CDR3 covers 16 residues. In DNA form, the CDR3 reads TGCGCCAGCAGCCAAGAGGGGCGCCGGAACACCGGGGAGCTGTTTTTT. Translation gives CASSQEGRRNTGELFF.

This clone was detected once. This sequence joins TRBV10-3 and TRBJ2-2; the D gene is possibly TRBD2 (5 bases). The V gene lost 11 bases and the J gene lost 6 bases, with 13 bases spanning the gap. Germline CDR1 is ENHRY and CDR2 is SYGVKD. This CDR3 spans 12 amino acids. The CDR3 bases are TGTGCCTACAGTTCGGGGTCCGGGGAGCTGTTTTTT. Protein: CAYSSGSGELFF.

About this clone itself: Other DNA sequences in this specimen translate into the identical CDR3. CDR3 in amino acids: CASSLASGGTTDTQYF. The CDR3 DNA is TGTGCCAGCAGCTTAGCTTCAGGGGGAACCACAGATACGCAGTATTTT. V gene TRBV7-8 combines with J gene TRBJ2-3, with 7 bases aligning to TRBD1. CDR1 and CDR2 (germline): SGHVS, FQNEAQ. The CDR3 consists of 16 residues. J lost 2 bases, V lost 0 bases, and 5 bases had no gene match.

About this clone itself: Other DNA sequences in the same sample also yield this CDR3. The chain uses TRBV19 and TRBJ1-4; maybe TRBD1 (5 bases). The CDR3 extends over 14 amino acids. Trimming shortened V by 2 bases and J by 1 base, and 5 bases separated the two germline ends. Looked up from germline, CDR1 is LNHDA and CDR2 is SQIVND (reference sequence). The CDR3 DNA is TGTGCCAGTAGTATACAGGGAACTAATGAAAAACTGTTTTTT. It codes for CASSIQGTNEKLFF.

V usage is TRBV11-1 and J usage is TRBJ2-7; 9 nucleotides line up with TRBD1. The V and J ends lost 5 bases and 4 bases, in that order; junction bases with no gene match: 6. This CDR3 contains 14 residues. CDR1 SGHAT and CDR2 FQDESV come from the germline V gene (reference sequence). This chain's CDR3 is CASSRDRGAYEQYF. The CDR3 nucleotides are TGTGCCAGCAGCCGAGACAGGGGGGCTTACGAGCAGTACTTC.

The chain recombines TRBV27 with TRBJ2-2; TRBD1 aligns across 8 bases. This CDR3 has 17 residues. Germline V lookup: CDR1 MNHEY, CDR2 SMNVEV (reference sequence). J was trimmed by 2 bases and V by 5 bases; bases with no gene match: 10. The CDR3 region is CASSTRQGPYNTGELFF. The CDR3 DNA follows: TGTGCCAGCAGTACGCGACAGGGGCCTTACAACACCGGGGAGCTGTTTTTT.

The CDR3 DNA is TGTGCCAGCAGTTACGGCAGGGCTGGAAACACCATATATTTT. Translation: CASSYGRAGNTIYF. The chain recombines TRBV6-5 with TRBJ1-3; TRBD1 might be the D (5 bases). Germline loops: CDR1 MNHEY, CDR2 SVGAGI. The V end lost 2 bases, the J end lost 2 bases, and 7 bases lay between the germline ends. This CDR3 spans 14 amino acids.

J is TRBJ1-2 and V is TRBV9; D uncertain. CDR1 and CDR2 from the germline V gene are SGDLS and YYNGEE. Trimming took 0 bases from V and 8 from J, leaving 14 bases between them. The length of the CDR3 is 14 residues. As DNA, the CDR3 is TGTGCCAGCAGCGTAGATAATCGAGGTCGGGGCTACACCTTC. Protein sequence: CASSVDNRGRGYTF.

The chain recombines TRBV7-9 with TRBJ2-5; 7 nucleotides align to TRBD1. With V trimmed by 5 bases and J by 9 bases, 15 bases remained unmatched. The germline gives CDR1 SEHNR, CDR2 FQNEAQ (reference sequence). This CDR3 has 15 amino acids. The CDR3 loop is CASSGGQFGRAAQYF. The DNA of the CDR3 is TGTGCCAGCAGCGGGGGACAGTTCGGCCGTGCGGCCCAGTACTTC.

This chain uses TRBV28 with TRBJ2-7, with 14 positions matching TRBD2. The germline V gene has CDR1 MDHEN and CDR2 SYDVKM. V trimming: 8 bases; J trimming: 9 bases; junction bases outside the gene matches: 12. This CDR3 has 15 residues. The CDR3 DNA reads as TGTGCCAGCGGGACTAGCGGGGGCAACCCGACCCGGCAGTACTTC. As protein: CASGTSGGNPTRQYF.

This sequence joins TRBV25-1 and TRBJ2-3; no clear D. The germline V gene encodes CDR1 MGHDK and CDR2 SYGVNS. The CDR3 consists of 15 residues. Trimming took 0 bases from V and 2 from J, leaving 9 bases between them. DNA for the CDR3: TGTGCCAGCAGTGAATATTGGGTAGCCACAGATACGCAGTATTTT. Protein product: CASSEYWVATDTQYF.

The genes are TRBV7-2 and TRBJ1-2; D is unresolved. V was cut by 1 base and J by 0 bases, with 6 bases left in between. The germline gives CDR1 SGHTA, CDR2 FQGNSA. The CDR3 contains 14 residues. CDR3 sequence (DNA): TGTGCCAGCAGCTTAGATCGGGCTAACTATGGCTACACCTTC. The encoded protein is CASSLDRANYGYTF.

The chain carries TRBV6-5 and TRBJ1-4; perhaps TRBD1 as D (6 bases). Germline CDR1 reads MNHEY; CDR2 reads SVGAGI. V shed 7 bases and J shed 0 bases, with 9 bases lying between them. The CDR3 contains 14 residues. In nucleotides, the CDR3 is TGTGCCAGCAAGGGGGGGACAACTAATGAAAAACTGTTTTTT. This translates into CASKGGTTNEKLFF.

This clone was found a few times. This chain connects TRBV6-4 to TRBJ2-7; D is possibly TRBD2 (5 bases). CDR3 length: 13 amino acids. Germline-derived CDR1 and CDR2 are MRHNA and SNTAGT. Trimming removed 8 bases at V and 1 base at J, with 12 bases between. DNA of the CDR3: TGTGCCAGCCCCCTAGCAGCTTCCTACGAGCAGTACTTC. As protein: CASPLAASYEQYF.